Below are 20 T cell receptor beta chains sequenced from a single sample in a study of blood T cell repertoires in COVID-19. The table came from immunoSEQ multiplex PCR; TCRdb's copy has only in-frame clones and leaves some out. This table holds a few hundred thousand clones, 85% to 90% found once. Sequenced sample: PBMCs or T cells enriched from blood (not recorded which). Every receptor here comes from a woman aged 18-30 years who had recovered from COVID-19.

The rearrangement joins TRBV11-1 to TRBJ2-7; D gene uncertain. Germline lookup yields CDR1 SGHAT and CDR2 FQDESV (reference sequence). V lost 1 base and J 5 bases, leaving 6 bases between the germline ends. This CDR3 contains 12 residues. The DNA of the CDR3 is TGTGCCAGCAGCTTAGACAGAGACGAGCAGTACTTC. This translates into CASSLDRDEQYF.

V gene TRBV6-6 combines with J gene TRBJ2-2; D possibly corresponds to TRBD2 (5 bases). The V gene's germline CDR1 is MNHNY and CDR2 SVGAGI (reference sequence). The CDR3 extends over 12 amino acids. V lost 8 bases to trimming and J lost 6 bases, with 10 bases between them. This chain's CDR3 is CASRPGSGELFF. CDR3 DNA: TGTGCCAGCCGTCCGGGGTCCGGGGAGCTGTTTTTT.

The rearrangement links TRBV2 to TRBJ2-3, with D possibly being TRBD1 (6 bases). Germline assignment: CDR1 SNHLY and CDR2 FYNNEI. The CDR3 covers 15 residues. V was cut by 4 bases and J by 8 bases, with 19 bases left in between. CDR3 nucleotide sequence: TGTGCCAGCAGTGGATCAGGGGCCTCGCGAGTTACGCAGTATTTT. Protein product: CASSGSGASRVTQYF.

This rearrangement joins TRBV24-1 to TRBJ2-1; 15 bases are shared with TRBD2. The J segment lost 8 bases and the V segment lost 4 bases, leaving 5 bases of the junction unmatched. There are 16 residues in the CDR3. Looked up from germline, CDR1 is KGHDR and CDR2 is SFDVKD. The CDR3: CATSERTSGGVDEQFF. CDR3 bases: TGTGCCACCAGTGAGAGGACTAGCGGGGGGGTGGATGAGCAGTTCTTC.

The chain uses TRBV29-1 and TRBJ2-3, with no clear D. This CDR3 is 12 amino acids long. Germline V CDR1 and CDR2: SQVTM, ANQGSEA. The V end was cut by 3 bases, the J end by 1 base, with 5 bases between. CDR3 nucleotide sequence: TGCAGCGTTGACGCAGGCACAGATACGCAGTATTTT. Residues: CSVDAGTDTQYF.

The CDR3, as DNA: TGTGCCAGCAGCCAAAAAACAGGGGCCTATGGCTACACCTTC. Its translation is CASSQKTGAYGYTF. J is TRBJ1-2 and V is TRBV16; 7 bases match TRBD1. Germline values: CDR1 KGHSY, CDR2 FQNENV. This CDR3 is built from 14 residues. The V segment lost 2 bases and the J segment 4 bases; nucleotides outside the gene matches: 4.

This clone was seen just once. The rearrangement joins TRBV7-9 to TRBJ2-1; a weak D match, TRBD2 (5 bases). V was shortened by 4 bases and J by 0 bases, with 10 bases between the two germline ends. This CDR3 is 15 amino acids long. In germline, CDR1 is SEHNR, CDR2 FQNEAQ (reference sequence). In DNA, the CDR3 is TGTGCCAGCAGCTCCACTGGGAGCTCCTACAATGAGCAGTTCTTC. This codes for CASSSTGSSYNEQFF.

As regards this clone: The same CDR3 also results from other DNA sequences found in this sample. This chain joins TRBV9 and TRBJ1-1; D unresolved. Trimming shortened V by 0 bases and J by 1 base, and 7 bases separated the two germline ends. CDR1 SGDLS and CDR2 YYNGEE come from the germline V gene. This CDR3 contains 14 residues. The DNA for the CDR3 is TGTGCCAGCAGCGTAGTTCCGGGGAACACTGAAGCTTTCTTT. Its translation: CASSVVPGNTEAFF.

The V and J genes are TRBV30 and TRBJ2-1, with TRBD2 identical over 13 bases. The V segment lost 3 bases and the J segment 1 base; nucleotides outside the gene matches: 3. The CDR3 spans 16 residues. Germline loops: CDR1 GTSNPN, CDR2 SVGIG (reference sequence). CDR3 loop: CAWRGLAGDSYNEQFF. CDR3 sequence (DNA): TGTGCCTGGAGAGGACTAGCGGGGGATTCCTACAATGAGCAGTTCTTC. Full variable domain (outside the CDR3, taken from reference TRBV30 and TRBJ2-1): SQTIHQWPATLVQPVGSPLSLECTVEGTSNPNLYWYRQAAGRGLQLLFYSVGIGQISSEVPQNLSASRPQDRQFILSSKKLLLSDSGFYLCAWRGLAGDSYNEQFFGPGTRLTVL.

The rearrangement joins TRBV4-1 to TRBJ1-6; no clear D gene. V was shortened by 1 base and J by 5 bases, with 12 bases between the two germline ends. Germline lookup yields CDR1 MGHRA and CDR2 YSYEKL. This CDR3 has 16 residues. The CDR3 DNA reads TGCGCCAGCAGCCAAGTAACGGGAAGGAATAATTCACCCCTCCACTTT. Translating gives CASSQVTGRNNSPLHF.

The V call is TRBV27, the J call TRBJ2-2, with 7 bases identical to TRBD2. Per the germline V gene, CDR1 is MNHEY and CDR2 is SMNVEV (reference sequence). With V trimmed by 3 bases and J by 4 bases, 8 bases remained unmatched. CDR3 length: 16 residues. The CDR3: CASSLSGEYPTGELFF. DNA for the CDR3: TGTGCCAGCAGTTTGAGCGGGGAGTATCCCACCGGGGAGCTGTTTTTT.

This clone was picked up one time. J is TRBJ1-4 and V is TRBV25-1; 9 positions agree with TRBD1. CDR1 is MGHDK, CDR2 SYGVNS, per germline. Trimming took 7 bases from V and 5 from J; bases not matched to a gene: 5. The CDR3 contains 14 residues. The CDR3 DNA reads as TGTGCCAGCACCAGGACAGGGGCGAATGAAAAACTGTTTTTT. It specifies CASTRTGANEKLFF.

J is TRBJ1-1 and V is TRBV2; D remains ambiguous. V shed 10 bases and J shed 3 bases, with 18 bases lying between them. The length of the CDR3 is 14 residues. Germline V gene sequence: CDR1 SNHLY, CDR2 FYNNEI. The CDR3 DNA is TGTGCCATCACCCGAGAGGGAACGGACACTGAAGCTTTCTTT. It is translated as CAITREGTDTEAFF.

This chain joins TRBV19 and TRBJ1-1; tentative D call: TRBD1 (6 bases). Germline V gene lookup returns CDR1 LNHDA and CDR2 SQIVND (reference sequence). The CDR3 runs 14 residues. The V end lost 5 bases, the J end lost 4 bases, and 14 bases lay between the germline ends. The CDR3 here is CASSASRGGTEAFF. For the CDR3, the DNA is TGTGCCAGTAGTGCATCACGAGGGGGCACTGAAGCTTTCTTT.

The rearrangement links TRBV29-1 to TRBJ2-7; TRBD2 aligns across 13 bases. This CDR3 comprises 15 residues. V lost 4 bases and J lost 2; bases outside the gene matches: 5. Germline V gene sequence: CDR1 SQVTM, CDR2 ANQGSEA. This chain's CDR3 is CSVAATSGGTYEQYF. CDR3 DNA: TGCAGCGTTGCCGCGACTAGCGGGGGGACCTACGAGCAGTACTTC.

The V gene is TRBV6-5, the J gene TRBJ2-1; weak D call: TRBD2 (6 bases). Germline V gene data show CDR1 as MNHEY and CDR2 as SVGAGI. This CDR3 is 15 amino acids long. Trimming took 5 bases from V and 8 from J, leaving 19 bases between them. CDR3 loop: CASSTGEWNTYEQFF. CDR3 nucleotide sequence: TGTGCCAGCAGTACGGGGGAGTGGAACACCTATGAGCAGTTCTTC.

V gene TRBV4-1 combines with J gene TRBJ1-2; D gene uncertain. The V gene lost 4 bases and the J gene lost 0 bases, with 9 bases spanning the gap. The CDR3 loop spans 14 amino acids. Germline assignment: CDR1 MGHRA and CDR2 YSYEKL. CDR3 sequence reads: CASSPVGANYGYTF. The CDR3 DNA is TGCGCCAGCAGCCCCGTGGGCGCTAACTATGGCTACACCTTC.

The chain has TRBV29-1 and TRBJ2-7, with a weak D call TRBD1 (6 bases). The germline gives CDR1 SQVTM, CDR2 ANQGSEA. The CDR3 sequence is 13 residues long. Between the trimmed V and J ends, which lost 4 bases and 0 bases, there was a span of 10 bases. CDR3 sequence reads: CSVGGRGSYEQYF. CDR3 DNA: TGCAGCGTTGGCGGCAGGGGCTCCTACGAGCAGTACTTC.

This clone was observed a handful of times. The gene calls are TRBV6-5 and TRBJ1-2; D call uncertain. This CDR3 comprises 14 residues. Trimming removed 7 bases from V and 2 bases from J, with 14 bases in between. Looked up from germline, CDR1 is MNHEY and CDR2 is SVGAGI. DNA of the CDR3: TGTGCCAGCAAACGATGGAGCGGAAACTATGGCTACACCTTC. Translated: CASKRWSGNYGYTF.

In nucleotides, the CDR3 is TGTGCCAGCAGTTACTCCTGGCCAGGGGAAAGCAATGAGCAGTTCTTC. As protein: CASSYSWPGESNEQFF. The chain employs TRBV6-2 or TRBV6-3 and TRBJ2-1, with D perhaps TRBD1 (6 bases). The CDR3 spans 16 residues. V lost 0 bases and J 6 bases, leaving 15 bases between the germline ends. CDR1 and CDR2 from the germline V gene are MNHEY and SVGEGT.